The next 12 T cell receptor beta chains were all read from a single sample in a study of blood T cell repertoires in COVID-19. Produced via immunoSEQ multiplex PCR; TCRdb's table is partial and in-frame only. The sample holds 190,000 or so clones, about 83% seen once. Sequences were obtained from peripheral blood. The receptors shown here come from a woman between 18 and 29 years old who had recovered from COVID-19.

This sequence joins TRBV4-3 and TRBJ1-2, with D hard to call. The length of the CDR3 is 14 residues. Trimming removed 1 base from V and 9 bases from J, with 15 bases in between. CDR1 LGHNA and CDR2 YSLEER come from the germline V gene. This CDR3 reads CASSQGEVTSRYTF. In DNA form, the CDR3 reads TGCGCCAGCAGCCAAGGAGAGGTAACTTCACGCTACACCTTC.

CDR3 in DNA: TGTGCCAGCAGGCCGGGACAGGGGGCTGGTGGGGCCAACGTCCTGACTTTC. Its protein product is CASRPGQGAGGANVLTF. V usage is TRBV2 and J usage is TRBJ2-6; 12 bases match TRBD1. J was trimmed by 3 bases and V by 6 bases; bases with no gene match: 6. CDR3 length: 17 residues. Germline values: CDR1 SNHLY, CDR2 FYNNEI.

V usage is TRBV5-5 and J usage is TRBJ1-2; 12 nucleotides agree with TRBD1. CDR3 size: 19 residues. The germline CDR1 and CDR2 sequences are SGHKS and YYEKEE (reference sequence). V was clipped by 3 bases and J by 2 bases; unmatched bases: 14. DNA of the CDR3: TGTGCCAGCAGCTGGATACCGGGACAGGGGGCCGGTTGGAACTATGGCTACACCTTC. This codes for CASSWIPGQGAGWNYGYTF.

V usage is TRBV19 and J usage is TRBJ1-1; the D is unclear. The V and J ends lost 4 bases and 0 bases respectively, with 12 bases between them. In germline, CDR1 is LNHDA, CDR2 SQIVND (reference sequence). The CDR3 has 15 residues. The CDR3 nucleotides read TGTGCCAGTAGTAATTTACTGAGTATGAACACTGAAGCTTTCTTT. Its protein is CASSNLLSMNTEAFF.

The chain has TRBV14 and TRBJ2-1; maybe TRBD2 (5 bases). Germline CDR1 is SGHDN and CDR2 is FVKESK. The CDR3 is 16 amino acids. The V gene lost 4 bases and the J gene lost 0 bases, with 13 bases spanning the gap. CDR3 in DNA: TGTGCCAGCAGCCCCGAAGACTATAGCTCCTACAATGAGCAGTTCTTC. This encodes CASSPEDYSSYNEQFF.

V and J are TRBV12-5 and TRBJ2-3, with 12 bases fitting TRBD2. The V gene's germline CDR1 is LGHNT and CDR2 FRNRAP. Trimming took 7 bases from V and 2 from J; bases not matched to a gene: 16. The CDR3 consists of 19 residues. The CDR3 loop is CASATGTSGSLRDTDTQYF. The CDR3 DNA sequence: TGTGCTAGTGCAACCGGGACTAGCGGGTCTCTTAGAGACACAGATACGCAGTATTTT.

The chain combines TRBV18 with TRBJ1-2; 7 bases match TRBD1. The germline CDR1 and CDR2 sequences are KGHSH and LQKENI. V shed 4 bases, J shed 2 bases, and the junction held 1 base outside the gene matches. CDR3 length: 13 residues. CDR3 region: CASSLGQNYGYTF. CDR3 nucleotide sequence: TGTGCCAGCTCACTGGGACAGAACTATGGCTACACCTTC.

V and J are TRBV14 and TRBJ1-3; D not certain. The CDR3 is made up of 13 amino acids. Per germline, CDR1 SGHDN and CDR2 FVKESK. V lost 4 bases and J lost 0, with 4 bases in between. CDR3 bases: TGTGCCAGCAGCCTCCTCTCTGGAAACACCATATATTTT. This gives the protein CASSLLSGNTIYF.

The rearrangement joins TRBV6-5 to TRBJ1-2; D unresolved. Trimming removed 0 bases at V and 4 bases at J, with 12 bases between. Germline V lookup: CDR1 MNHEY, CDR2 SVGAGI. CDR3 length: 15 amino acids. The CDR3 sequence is CASSYSYRGTYGYTF. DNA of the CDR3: TGTGCCAGCAGTTACTCGTATCGAGGAACCTATGGCTACACCTTC.

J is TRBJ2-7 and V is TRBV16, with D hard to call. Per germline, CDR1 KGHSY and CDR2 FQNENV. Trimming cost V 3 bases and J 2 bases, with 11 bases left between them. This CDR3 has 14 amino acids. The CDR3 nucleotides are TGTGCCAGCAGCCACTTTAGGCTAGCCTACGAGCAGTACTTC. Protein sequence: CASSHFRLAYEQYF. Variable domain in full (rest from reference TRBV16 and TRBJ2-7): GEEVAQTPKHLVRGEGQKAKLYCAPIKGHSYVFWYQQVLKNEFKFLISFQNENVFDETGMPKERFSAKCLPNSPCSLEIQATKLEDSAVYFCASSHFRLAYEQYFGPGTRLTVT.

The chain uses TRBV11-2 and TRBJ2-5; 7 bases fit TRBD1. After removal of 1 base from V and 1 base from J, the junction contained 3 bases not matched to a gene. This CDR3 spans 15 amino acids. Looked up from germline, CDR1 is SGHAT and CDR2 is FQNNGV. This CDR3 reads CASSLAYRGQETQYF. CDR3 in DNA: TGTGCCAGCAGCTTAGCCTACAGGGGCCAAGAGACCCAGTACTTC.

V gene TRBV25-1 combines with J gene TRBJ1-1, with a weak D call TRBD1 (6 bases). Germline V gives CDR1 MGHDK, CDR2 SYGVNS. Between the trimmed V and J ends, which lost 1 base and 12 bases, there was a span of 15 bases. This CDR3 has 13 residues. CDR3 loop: CASSEWEGGRSFF. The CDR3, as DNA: TGTGCCAGCAGTGAATGGGAAGGGGGTCGATCTTTCTTT.